The clone carrying this T cell receptor beta chain showed up just a few times. The antigen is undetermined. The source of the sample is a study of response to subunit inactivated influenza vaccine. Study-level results: The authors proposed limited new T cell recruitment per seasonal influenza vaccination.

MiXCR, run by TCRdb on the RT-PCR reads, gives a single entry per CDR3 protein. In the table there are under 800,000 distinct CDR3 sequences, approximately 15% of which are singletons. V was pared by 11 bases and J by 7 bases, with 10 bases of the junction left unmatched. Germline V gene sequence: CDR1 LGHDT, CDR2 YNNKEL (reference sequence). CDR3 length: 13 amino acids. This sample comprised PBMCs from blood, obtained 14 to 15 days before vaccination. The TCR sequence derives from a man in his fifties who received an inactivated influenza vaccine. The V call is TRBV3-1, the J call TRBJ2-3, with 9 bases aligning to TRBD2. The CDR3 reads CASLGSGGYTQYF. The DNA of the CDR3 is TGTGCCTCCCTGGGTAGCGGGGGTTATACGCAGTATTTT.